Below, 2 T cell receptor beta chains from the same sample are listed, as sequenced in a study of shared clonotypes between healthy human individuals. Clones were read by immunoSEQ multiplex PCR, and TCRdb kept only the in-frame ones, dropping some. Among hundreds of thousands of clones, around 74% were seen once, and the ten largest hold about 1.7%. Sequenced material: memory CD4+ T cells sorted from blood. The subset here: CD45RA-negative fraction. These receptor sequences come from a woman aged 25 to 39 in good health.

This clone was observed a few times. The chain combines TRBV27 with TRBJ1-4, with D unclear. This CDR3 is built from 19 residues. The V gene lost 5 bases and the J gene lost 8 bases, with 30 bases spanning the gap. Germline CDR1 reads MNHEY; CDR2 reads SMNVEV (reference sequence). As DNA, the CDR3 is TGTGCCAGCAGTGAAAAGCCTCCCCGGGCCTCGGGGAAGCGGGAAAAACTGTTTTTT. Residues: CASSEKPPRASGKREKLFF.

This clone was observed once. The chain is built from TRBV5-1 and TRBJ2-7, with 7 nucleotides matching TRBD2. The germline gives CDR1 SGHRS, CDR2 YFSETQ. V lost 0 bases to trimming and J lost 7 bases; unmatched junction nucleotides: 10. The CDR3 runs 15 residues. Here the CDR3 DNA reads TGCGCCAGCAGCTTGGATTTTCTAGCGGCTGGTGAGCAGTACTTC. It is translated as CASSLDFLAAGEQYF.